This T cell receptor beta chain is drawn from a study of blood T cell repertoires in COVID-19. As for the study in general: Sites in the United States, Italy and Spain provided acute and convalescent COVID-19 samples.

Germline loops: CDR1 LGHNA, CDR2 YNFKEQ. The CDR3 extends over 15 amino acids. Trimming took 0 bases from V and 2 from J, leaving 8 bases between them. Profiled with immunoSEQ multiplex PCR; TCRdb holds only in-frame clones, not every one. The sample yields nearly 55,000 clones, around 83% seen once. V is TRBV4-2 and J is TRBJ2-1, with no clear D. Sequenced material: peripheral blood. The sequence was collected from a man aged 70 or older with active COVID-19. CDR3 sequence reads: CASSQDQRTYNEQFF. The CDR3 bases are TGTGCCAGCAGCCAAGATCAGAGGACCTACAATGAGCAGTTCTTC.